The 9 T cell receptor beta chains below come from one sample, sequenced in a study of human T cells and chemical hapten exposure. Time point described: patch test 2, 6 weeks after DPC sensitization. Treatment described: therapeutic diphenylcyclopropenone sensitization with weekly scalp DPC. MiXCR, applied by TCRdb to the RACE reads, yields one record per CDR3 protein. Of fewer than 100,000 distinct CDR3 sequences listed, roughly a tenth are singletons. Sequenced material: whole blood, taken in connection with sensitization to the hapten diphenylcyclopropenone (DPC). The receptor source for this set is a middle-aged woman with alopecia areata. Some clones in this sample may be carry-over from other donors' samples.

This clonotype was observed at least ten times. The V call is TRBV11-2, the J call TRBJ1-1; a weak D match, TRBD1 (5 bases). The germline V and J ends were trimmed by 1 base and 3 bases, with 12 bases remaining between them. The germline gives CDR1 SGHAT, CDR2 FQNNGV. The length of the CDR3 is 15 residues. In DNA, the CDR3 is TGTGCCAGCAGCTTAGGACCGGGACTTCACACTGAAGCTTTCTTT. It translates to CASSLGPGLHTEAFF.

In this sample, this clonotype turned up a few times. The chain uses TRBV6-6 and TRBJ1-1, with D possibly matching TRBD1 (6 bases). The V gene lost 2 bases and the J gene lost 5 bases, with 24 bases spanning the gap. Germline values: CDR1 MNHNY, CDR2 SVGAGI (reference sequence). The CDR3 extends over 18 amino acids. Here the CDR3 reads CASSYPLRGGRLGTEAFF. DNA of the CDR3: TGTGCCAGCAGTTACCCCCTTAGGGGGGGGCGATTGGGTACTGAAGCTTTCTTT.

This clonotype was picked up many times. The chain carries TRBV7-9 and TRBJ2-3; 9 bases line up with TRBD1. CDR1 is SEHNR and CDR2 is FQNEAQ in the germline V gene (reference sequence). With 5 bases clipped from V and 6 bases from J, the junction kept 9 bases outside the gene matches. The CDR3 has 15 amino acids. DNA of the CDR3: TGTGCCAGCAGCCCAGGACAGGGGACAAGGGATACGCAGTATTTT. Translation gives CASSPGQGTRDTQYF.

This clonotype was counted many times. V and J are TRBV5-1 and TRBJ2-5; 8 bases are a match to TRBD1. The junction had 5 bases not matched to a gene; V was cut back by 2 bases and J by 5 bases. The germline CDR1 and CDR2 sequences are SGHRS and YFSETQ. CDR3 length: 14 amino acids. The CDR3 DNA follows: TGCGCCAGCAGCTTTCAGGGGGCAGAGGAGACCCAGTACTTC. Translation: CASSFQGAEETQYF.

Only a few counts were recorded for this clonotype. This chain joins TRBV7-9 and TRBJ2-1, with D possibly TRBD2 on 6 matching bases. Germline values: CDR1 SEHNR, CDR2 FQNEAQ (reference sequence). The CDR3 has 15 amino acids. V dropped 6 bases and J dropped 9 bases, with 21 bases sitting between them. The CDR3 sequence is CASRTDRDSMGEQFF. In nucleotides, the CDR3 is TGTGCCAGCAGGACGGACCGGGACTCGATGGGTGAGCAGTTCTTC.

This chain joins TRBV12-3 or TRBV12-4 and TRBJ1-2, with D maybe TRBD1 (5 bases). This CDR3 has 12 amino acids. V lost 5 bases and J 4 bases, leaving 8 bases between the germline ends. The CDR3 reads CASSPDIYGYTF. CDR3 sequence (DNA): TGTGCCAGCAGTCCGGACATCTATGGCTACACCTTC.

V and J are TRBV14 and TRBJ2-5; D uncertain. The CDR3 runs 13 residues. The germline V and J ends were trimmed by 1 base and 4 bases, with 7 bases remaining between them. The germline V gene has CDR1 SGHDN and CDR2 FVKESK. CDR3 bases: TGTGCCAGCAGCCAAGGCCGCGGAGAGACCCAGTACTTC. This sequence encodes CASSQGRGETQYF.

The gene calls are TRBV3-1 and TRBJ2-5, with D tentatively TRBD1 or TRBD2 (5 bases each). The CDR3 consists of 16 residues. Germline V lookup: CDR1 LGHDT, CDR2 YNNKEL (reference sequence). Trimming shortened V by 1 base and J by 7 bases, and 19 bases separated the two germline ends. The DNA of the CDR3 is TGTGCCAGCAGCCAAGGCCTAGAGGGACCCCAGGCGACCCAGTACTTC. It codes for CASSQGLEGPQATQYF.

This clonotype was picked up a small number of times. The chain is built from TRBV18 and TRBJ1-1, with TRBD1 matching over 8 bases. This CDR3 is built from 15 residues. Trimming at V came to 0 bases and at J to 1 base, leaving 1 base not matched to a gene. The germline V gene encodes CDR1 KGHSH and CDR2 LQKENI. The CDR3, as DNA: TGTGCCAGCTCACCACCGGACAGGGCGAACACTGAAGCTTTCTTT. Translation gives CASSPPDRANTEAFF.